The clone carrying this TCR beta chain was counted only a few times. The entry originates in a study of CD8+ T cells in alopecia areata. Alopecia areata patients had lesional scalp punch biopsies and peripheral blood taken from them. PBMCs, the starting material, were the source of sorted CD4+ and CD8+ T cells. The V gene end was trimmed by 1 base and the J gene end by 4 bases; junction bases not matched to a gene: 10. The CDR3 loop spans 16 amino acids. Looked up from germline, CDR1 is MGHDK and CDR2 is SYGVNS. It was cDNA, reverse transcribed from extracted RNA, that served as the sequencing template. Sequencing was performed with immunoSEQ multiplex PCR; in TCRdb, only in-frame clones are kept and a portion is missing. This sample has 150,000 or so clones, with about 49% found just once.

V usage is TRBV25-1 and J usage is TRBJ2-7; 7 bases line up with TRBD2. This sample comprised CD8+ T cells sorted from blood, obtained at week 0. The sequence derives from a human donor with alopecia areata. CDR3 bases: TGTGCCAGCAGTGAATGGGAGGGCGAGGGCTATTACGAGCAGTACTTC. This codes for CASSEWEGEGYYEQYF.